One sample yielded the 16 T cell receptor beta chains listed below, sequenced in a study of cytomegalovirus exposure and HLA in healthy donors. 13 Jbeta primers and 60 Vbeta primers were used for the PCR. Assay used: immunoSEQ multiplex PCR; TCRdb lists only in-frame clones, some missing. The data show around 120,000 clones, around 82% seen once. Sequencing input: PBMCs. The source is a boy younger than 18 in good health and CMV-seronegative.

The V call is TRBV5-4, the J call TRBJ1-1, with D possibly matching TRBD1 (5 bases). V was trimmed by 4 bases and J by 7 bases, leaving 17 bases between them. The CDR3 spans 14 residues. Germline CDR1 is SGHNT and CDR2 is YYREEE (reference sequence). The CDR3 sequence: CASSLSGGVLEAFF. The CDR3 DNA sequence: TGTGCCAGCAGCCTCTCGGGAGGGGTCCTTGAAGCTTTCTTT.

The V and J genes are TRBV7-2 and TRBJ1-1; D is possibly TRBD1 (5 bases). Germline V gene sequence: CDR1 SGHTA, CDR2 FQGNSA. Trimming removed 10 bases from V and 0 bases from J, with 15 bases in between. The CDR3 covers 14 residues. Written as DNA, the CDR3 is TGTGCCATCCAGCGACAGAGGCTGAACACTGAAGCTTTCTTT. Protein: CAIQRQRLNTEAFF.

Here the CDR3 DNA reads TGTGCCAGCAGTACGAGGGGGCCCATGCCAGATACGCAGTATTTT. Residues: CASSTRGPMPDTQYF. V gene TRBV6-5 combines with J gene TRBJ2-3; TRBD1 matches 7 bases. Germline V gene lookup returns CDR1 MNHEY and CDR2 SVGAGI. V was pared by 5 bases and J by 4 bases, with 9 bases of the junction left unmatched. The CDR3 runs to 15 residues.

V gene TRBV5-4 combines with J gene TRBJ2-2; TRBD2 aligns across 7 bases. The junction had 8 bases not matched to a gene; V was cut back by 2 bases and J by 4 bases. This CDR3 has 16 residues. Germline CDR1 SGHNT, CDR2 YYREEE (reference sequence). CDR3: CASSFPAGAVTGELFF. CDR3 DNA: TGTGCCAGCAGCTTTCCCGCGGGAGCAGTCACCGGGGAGCTGTTTTTT.

This chain joins TRBV27 and TRBJ2-2; 9 positions agree with TRBD1. The CDR3 is 16 amino acids. Germline-derived CDR1 and CDR2 are MNHEY and SMNVEV (reference sequence). The V segment lost 4 bases and the J segment 3 bases; nucleotides outside the gene matches: 6. CDR3 region: CASSSGTGIDTGELFF. In nucleotides, the CDR3 is TGTGCCAGCAGTTCCGGGACAGGGATCGACACCGGGGAGCTGTTTTTT.

The chain joins TRBV6-5 to TRBJ2-5; D call uncertain. Per the germline V gene, CDR1 is MNHEY and CDR2 is SVGAGI. The CDR3 is 16 amino acids. Between the trimmed V and J ends, which lost 0 bases and 1 base, there was a span of 12 bases. The CDR3 DNA sequence: TGTGCCAGCAGTTACTCCAAGATTAGTTTCCAAGAGACCCAGTACTTC. Its protein product is CASSYSKISFQETQYF.

The V call is TRBV20-1, the J call TRBJ2-1, with 8 bases lining up with TRBD2. Trimming cost V 6 bases and J 10 bases; bases outside gene matches: 2. Germline V gives CDR1 DFQATT, CDR2 SNEGSKA (reference sequence). The CDR3 is 10 amino acids. The CDR3 sequence: CSARLAEQFF. CDR3 DNA sequence: TGCAGTGCGAGACTAGCGGAGCAGTTCTTC.

This clone was counted between two and nine times. The chain is built from TRBV5-1 and TRBJ1-1; no reliable D call. The CDR3 consists of 12 residues. V lost 1 base and J 12 bases, leaving 13 bases between the germline ends. CDR1 and CDR2 (germline): SGHRS, YFSETQ. The CDR3 reads CASSLNEGDPFF. The CDR3 region has the DNA TGCGCCAGCAGCTTGAATGAGGGAGACCCTTTCTTT.

This rearrangement joins TRBV27 to TRBJ1-1; the D is unclear. This CDR3 contains 11 residues. V lost 7 bases and J 8 bases, leaving 11 bases between the germline ends. CDR1 is MNHEY and CDR2 is SMNVEV in the germline V gene (reference sequence). The CDR3: CASTFGGEAFF. The CDR3, as DNA: TGTGCCAGCACCTTCGGAGGGGAAGCTTTCTTT.

The chain links TRBV6-4 to TRBJ2-3; D perhaps matches TRBD1 (5 bases). The CDR3 covers 14 residues. With 2 bases removed from V and 2 bases from J, the gap between germline ends came to 8 bases. Germline CDR1 MRHNA, CDR2 SNTAGT. CDR3 nucleotides: TGTGCCAGCAGTGACCAGGGTCTCACAGATACGCAGTATTTT. This gives the protein CASSDQGLTDTQYF.

This sequence joins TRBV6-6 and TRBJ1-6; D not resolved. This CDR3 spans 15 amino acids. Trimming removed 6 bases at V and 0 bases at J, with 9 bases between. Germline CDR1 and CDR2: MNHNY and SVGAGI (reference sequence). Here the CDR3 reads CASSSPSSYNSPLHF. In DNA, the CDR3 is TGTGCCAGCAGCTCACCGAGCTCCTATAATTCACCCCTCCACTTT.

A note on this clone: One junction end does not reproduce the germline sequence, and a read error may be involved. The chain is built from TRBV27 and TRBJ2-7, with D maybe TRBD1 (5 bases). The CDR3 consists of 15 residues. Germline CDR1 MNHEY, CDR2 SMNVEV (reference sequence). In DNA, the CDR3 is TGTGCCAGCAGTATATCCGGTGGACACTACTACGAGCAGTACTTC. Protein: CASSISGGHYYEQYF.

The V call is TRBV6-1, the J call TRBJ2-2; the D gene is possibly TRBD2 (6 bases). There are 18 residues in the CDR3. Germline V gene lookup returns CDR1 MNHNS and CDR2 SASEGT. Trimming left V 1 base short and J 2 bases short, with 17 bases between. The CDR3 protein is CASSEVGPGGVNTGELFF. CDR3 DNA sequence: TGTGCCAGCAGTGAAGTAGGGCCGGGCGGGGTCAACACCGGGGAGCTGTTTTTT.

The chain carries TRBV10-3 and TRBJ2-1; weak D call: TRBD2 (6 bases). Germline-derived CDR1 and CDR2 are ENHRY and SYGVKD. The CDR3 spans 15 residues. The ends were cut back, 7 bases at V and 1 base at J, with 14 bases in the middle. CDR3 sequence: CAIKWGDSSYNEQFF. DNA of the CDR3: TGTGCCATCAAGTGGGGGGACTCATCCTACAATGAGCAGTTCTTC.

This clone was counted once. The chain is built from TRBV14 and TRBJ2-6; D unclear. Looked up from germline, CDR1 is SGHDN and CDR2 is FVKESK. This CDR3 has 16 residues. Trimming took off 1 base at V and 1 base at J, with 8 bases between the two ends. CDR3 protein: CASSQGSRSGANVLTF. The CDR3, as DNA: TGTGCCAGCAGCCAAGGAAGCAGGTCTGGGGCCAACGTCCTGACTTTC.

The J gene is TRBJ2-7, the V gene TRBV13; 7 bases are a match to TRBD2. Unmatched junction bases numbered 9, after V lost 6 bases and J lost 1 base. The CDR3 runs to 15 residues. Germline V gene sequence: CDR1 PRHDT, CDR2 FYEKMQ (reference sequence). The chain's CDR3 is CASSEGGISSYEQYF. The DNA for the CDR3 is TGTGCCAGCAGTGAGGGAGGGATATCGTCCTACGAGCAGTACTTC.